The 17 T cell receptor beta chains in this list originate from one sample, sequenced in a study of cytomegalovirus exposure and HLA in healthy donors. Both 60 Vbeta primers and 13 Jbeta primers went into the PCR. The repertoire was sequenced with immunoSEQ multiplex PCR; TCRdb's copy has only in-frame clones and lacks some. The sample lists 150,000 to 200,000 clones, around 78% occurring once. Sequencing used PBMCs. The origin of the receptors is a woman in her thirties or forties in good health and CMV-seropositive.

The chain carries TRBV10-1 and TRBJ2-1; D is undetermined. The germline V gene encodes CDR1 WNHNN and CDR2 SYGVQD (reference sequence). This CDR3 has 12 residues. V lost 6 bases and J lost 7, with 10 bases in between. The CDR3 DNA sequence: TGCGCCAGCAGCTTTTCCCTAAATGAGCAGTTCTTC. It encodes CASSFSLNEQFF.

CDR3 DNA sequence: TGCGCCAGCAGCCAAGAGAGGGTGAACTATGGCTACACCTTC. Translated: CASSQERVNYGYTF. The V and J genes are TRBV4-1 and TRBJ1-2, with D hard to call. The germline gives CDR1 MGHRA, CDR2 YSYEKL. The CDR3 consists of 14 residues. V was trimmed by 0 bases and J by 2 bases, leaving 7 bases between them.

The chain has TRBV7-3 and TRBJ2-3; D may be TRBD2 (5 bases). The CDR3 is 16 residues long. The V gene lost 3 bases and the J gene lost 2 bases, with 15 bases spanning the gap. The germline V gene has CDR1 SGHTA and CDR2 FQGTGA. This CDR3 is CASSFSTTYDTDTQYF. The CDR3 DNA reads TGTGCCAGCAGCTTCTCGACTACATACGACACAGATACGCAGTATTTT.

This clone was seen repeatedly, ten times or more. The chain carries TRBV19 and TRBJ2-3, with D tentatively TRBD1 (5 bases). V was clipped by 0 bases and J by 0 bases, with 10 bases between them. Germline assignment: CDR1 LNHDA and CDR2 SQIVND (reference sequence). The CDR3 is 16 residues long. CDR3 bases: TGTGCCAGTAGTATAGATTTAGGGGTTAGCACAGATACGCAGTATTTT. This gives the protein CASSIDLGVSTDTQYF.

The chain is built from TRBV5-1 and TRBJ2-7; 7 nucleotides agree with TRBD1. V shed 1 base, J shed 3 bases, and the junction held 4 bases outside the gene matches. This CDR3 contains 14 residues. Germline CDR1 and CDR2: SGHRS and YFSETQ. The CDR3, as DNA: TGCGCCAGCAGCTTGAGGGACAGCAACTACGAGCAGTACTTC. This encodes CASSLRDSNYEQYF.

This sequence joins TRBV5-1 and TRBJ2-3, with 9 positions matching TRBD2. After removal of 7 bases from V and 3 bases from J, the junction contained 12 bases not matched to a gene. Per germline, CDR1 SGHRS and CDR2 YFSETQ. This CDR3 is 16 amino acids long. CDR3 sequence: CASSGAGGTGTDTQYF. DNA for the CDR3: TGCGCCAGCTCTGGAGCGGGGGGCACAGGAACAGATACGCAGTATTTT.

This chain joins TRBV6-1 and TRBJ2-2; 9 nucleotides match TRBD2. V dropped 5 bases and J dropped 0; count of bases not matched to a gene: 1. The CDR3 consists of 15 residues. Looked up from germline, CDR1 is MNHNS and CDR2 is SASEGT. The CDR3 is CASSLAGANTGELFF. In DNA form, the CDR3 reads TGTGCCAGCAGTTTAGCGGGGGCGAACACCGGGGAGCTGTTTTTT.

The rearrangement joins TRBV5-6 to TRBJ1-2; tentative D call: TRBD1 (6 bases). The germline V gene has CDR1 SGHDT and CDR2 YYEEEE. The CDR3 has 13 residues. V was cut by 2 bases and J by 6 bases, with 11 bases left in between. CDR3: CASSLPGVHGYTF. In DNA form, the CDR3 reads TGTGCCAGCAGCTTACCAGGGGTTCATGGCTACACCTTC.

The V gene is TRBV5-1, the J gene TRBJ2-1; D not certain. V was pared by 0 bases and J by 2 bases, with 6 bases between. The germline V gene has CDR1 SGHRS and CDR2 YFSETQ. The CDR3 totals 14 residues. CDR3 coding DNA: TGCGCCAGCAGCTTGGTACAAGCCTACAATGAGCAGTTCTTC. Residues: CASSLVQAYNEQFF.

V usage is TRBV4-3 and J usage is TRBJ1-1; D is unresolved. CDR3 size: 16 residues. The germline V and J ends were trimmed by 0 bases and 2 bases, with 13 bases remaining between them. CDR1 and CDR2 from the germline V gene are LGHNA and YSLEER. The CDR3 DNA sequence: TGCGCCAGCAGCCAAGACATAACCCTACCAAACACTGAAGCTTTCTTT. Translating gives CASSQDITLPNTEAFF.

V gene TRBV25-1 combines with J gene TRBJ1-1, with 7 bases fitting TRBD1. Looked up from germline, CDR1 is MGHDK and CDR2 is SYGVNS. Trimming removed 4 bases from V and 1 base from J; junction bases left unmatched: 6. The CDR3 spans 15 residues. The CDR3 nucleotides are TGTGCCAGCAGTGCCACGACAGGGCCGAACACTGAAGCTTTCTTT. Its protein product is CASSATTGPNTEAFF.

The CDR3 DNA reads as TGTGCCACCAGCAGAGAGATAGCGGGGGGTCCCACAGATACGCAGTATTTT. It is translated as CATSREIAGGPTDTQYF. The V and J genes are TRBV15 and TRBJ2-3; TRBD2 aligns across 10 bases. Germline trimming cut 0 bases from V and 2 bases from J; bases unmatched to any gene: 5. Germline-derived CDR1 and CDR2 are LNHNV and YYDKDF (reference sequence). The CDR3 length is 17 residues.

In DNA, the CDR3 is TGTGCCAGCAGTTTTGGTAGCTCCTACAATGAGCAGTTCTTC. It yields the protein CASSFGSSYNEQFF. The chain carries TRBV27 and TRBJ2-1; D gene ambiguous. CDR1 is MNHEY, CDR2 SMNVEV, per germline (reference sequence). The CDR3 is 14 amino acids. V lost 3 bases, J lost 0 bases, and 6 bases lay in between.

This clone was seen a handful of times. CDR3 coding DNA: TGTGCCAGCAGTTACAGGGACAGGGAAGCTTTCTTT. Encoded protein: CASSYRDREAFF. J is TRBJ1-1 and V is TRBV6-8; 8 nucleotides match TRBD1. CDR3 size: 12 residues. Trimming removed 2 bases from V and 8 bases from J; junction bases left unmatched: 1. Germline CDR1 reads MNHGY; CDR2 reads SAAAGT.

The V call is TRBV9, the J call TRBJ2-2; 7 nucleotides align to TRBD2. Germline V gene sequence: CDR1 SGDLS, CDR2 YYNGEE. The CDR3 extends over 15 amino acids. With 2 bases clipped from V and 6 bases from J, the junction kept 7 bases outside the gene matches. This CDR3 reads CASSVGTTGAGELFF. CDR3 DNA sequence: TGTGCCAGCAGCGTCGGGACTACGGGGGCCGGGGAGCTGTTTTTT. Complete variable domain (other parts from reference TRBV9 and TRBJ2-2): DSGVTQTPKHLITATGQRVTLRCSPRSGDLSVYWYQQSLDQGLQFLIQYYNGEERAKGNILERFSAQQFPDLHSELNLSSLELGDSALYFCASSVGTTGAGELFFGEGSRLTVL.

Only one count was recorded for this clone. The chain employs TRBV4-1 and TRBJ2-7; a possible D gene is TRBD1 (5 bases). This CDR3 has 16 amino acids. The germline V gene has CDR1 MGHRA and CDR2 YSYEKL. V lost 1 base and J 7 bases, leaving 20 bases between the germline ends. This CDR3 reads CASSQVDNPVQGEQYF. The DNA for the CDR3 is TGCGCCAGCAGCCAAGTAGACAATCCTGTCCAGGGAGAGCAGTACTTC.

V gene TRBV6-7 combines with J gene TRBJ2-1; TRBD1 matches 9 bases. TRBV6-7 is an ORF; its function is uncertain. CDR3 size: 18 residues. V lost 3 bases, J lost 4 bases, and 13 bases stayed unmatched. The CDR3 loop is CASSYRPQDRGLYNEQFF. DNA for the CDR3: TGTGCCAGCAGTTATCGACCACAGGACAGGGGACTTTACAATGAGCAGTTCTTC.